The source of this TCR beta chain is a study of blood T cells in healthy people across ages (dated by TCRdb to between 2014 and 2017). Turning to the overall study: In model experiments, template switching captured roughly one uniquely barcoded TCR beta cDNA molecule for every two T cells. Using deep sequencing normalized with unique cDNA molecular identifiers, the study measured how TCR beta repertoire diversity changes with age. Donors were grouped into four age groups: young (average approximately 16 years), middle-aged (about 38), aged (roughly 62) and long-lived (approximately 78). Two additional independent replicas of 1 million unique cDNA reads from the same blood draw were analyzed for two donors (one aged 18 to 30 and one aged 80 or older). General findings and caveats noted by the study authors: The percentage of naive T cells measured by flow cytometry correlated strongly with observed TCR beta diversity. The CMV infection status of donors was not known, potentially confounding age-related changes in expanded clonotypes. Estimates of total diversity based on one million sequenced T cells were considered lower bounds and underestimates. As age increased, observed TCR beta diversity per million T cells dropped in a roughly linear way, and a significant reduction was already evident by age 40. Conclusive comparison of naive and antigen-experienced compartments was prevented by the profiling of bulk unsorted PBMCs. Compared with the aged group, the long-lived group had more naive CD4+ T cells, fewer expanded clones and increased TCR diversity, a pattern suggesting age selection.

To prepare the library, 5' RACE was applied. The instrument given in TCRdb is Illumina HiSeq 2500. The second PCR ran for about 6 to 11 cycles and used a J-beta primer mix along with a sample-barcoded 5' primer. A template-switch 5' adaptor carrying 12 random nucleotides introduced a unique molecular identifier onto each TCR beta cDNA molecule. Each sample yielded at least 3 million CDR3-containing paired-end reads. First-strand cDNA synthesis was performed from all RNA using the Mint cDNA synthesis kit, with priming by a TRBC-specific oligonucleotide. All cDNA was treated with uracil-DNA glycosylase and then went through a first 18-cycle PCR with the universal primers M1SS and BC2_uni_R. The authors' pipeline ran thus. For normalization, 1 million high-quality reads were randomly selected from each sample, with every read carrying a distinct molecular identifier. Reads sharing molecular identifiers were discarded rather than binned into consensus sequences. CDR3 identification, clonotype clustering and error correction used MiTCR with a Q25 quality threshold and the strictest error-elimination algorithm. A nonparametric unseen species model with Euler transformation was used to estimate lower-bound total TCR beta diversity. TCRdb applied fastp at Q25 and MiXCR to the public reads, then kept only in-frame beta chains. For every CDR3 protein sequence, its rows merge into one entry that carries the most common genes and DNA. TCRdb, not the original authors, processed these V and J calls. Across this sample there are hundreds of thousands of distinct CDR3 sequences, with 20% to 30% seen only once. The ten largest make up 9.4% of the sample.

This clonotype was seen only a few times. Its antigen is currently not known. No much larger clone exists at a distance of one base, and base qualities are not known. Donors were 30 to 45 systemically healthy Caucasian individuals from Russia aged 6 to 90 years. Each donor gave approximately 9.3 milliliters of peripheral blood, collected into EDTA-treated Vacutainer tubes. Ficoll-Paque density-gradient centrifugation was used to isolate PBMCs, with at least 6 million obtained per sample. Total RNA, at least 6 micrograms per sample, was extracted from PBMCs with Trizol reagent. For every donor, flow cytometry on a PBMC aliquot measured the percentage of naive CD45RAhigh/CD27high T cells. Trimming removed 0 bases from V and 0 bases from J; the gene matches leave 2 bases unexplained. Including the terminal cysteine and phenylalanine, the CDR3 comprises 16 residues. Just the 48-base CDR3 DNA is kept, in frame starting at base 1. CDR1 and CDR2, looked up from the germline V gene, are SGHTA and FQGNSA.

Separately, the same data were catalogued under a study of T cells of mothers and their children. Drawing on the second study: Donors were nine systemically healthy Caucasian individuals: three mothers and their six children. cDNA synthesis consumed the entire amount of extracted RNA, loaded at 1.5 ug RNA in each 15 ul reaction. In the second PCR, sample barcodes and 2-4 random nucleotides were introduced via the M1S primer. More than 8 million TCR beta CDR3 reads were obtained from each mother, and about 3 million reads were obtained from each child. Thymic selection shapes the output of TCR recombination in a similar way in related and unrelated pairs, and inherited differences have a minor effect. Normalized repertoire overlap was always slightly but never significantly higher in related than unrelated mother-child pairs. No persistent microchimeric T cell clones were found, with a detection sensitivity of roughly 100 clones per million clonotypes. To look for features that set related mother-child pairs apart from unrelated individuals, the researchers ran deep NGS to compare the TCR beta repertoires of mothers and children. Mothers averaged roughly 40 +/- 4 years of age and children averaged about 10 +/- 4 years. After adapters were ligated using NEBNext reagents, the libraries underwent 100+100 nt paired-end sequencing on an Illumina HiSeq 2000. To prevent cross-contamination, the mother and child libraries were prepared one month apart and sequenced in separate runs. Each donor had between about 500,000 and 2,300,000 distinct TCR beta clonotypes identified. Naive TCR beta clonotypes were estimated from low-frequency clonotypes matched to each donor's FACS-determined naive share, without sorting.

The sequence links TRBV7-2 to TRBJ2-1, with 7 middle bases fitting TRBD2. The sequenced sample was blood. The TCR originated in a boy aged 10-17 years in good health. The DNA sequence reads TGTGCCAGCAGCTTAGCTAGCGGGTTCTCCTACAATGAGCAGTTCTTC. It translates to CASSLASGFSYNEQFF.